This T cell receptor (beta chain) was captured in a study of blood T cell repertoires in COVID-19. About the study: Samples of COVID-19 (acute and convalescent) were obtained from the United States, Italy and Spain. Sample material is recorded as cDNA or gDNA derived from T cells, B-cell-depleted T cells, or PBMCs.

Germline CDR1 reads WNHNN; CDR2 reads SYGVQD (reference sequence). Trimming at V came to 5 bases and at J to 7 bases, leaving 5 bases not matched to a gene. The CDR3 length is 13 residues. Per the original methods: Estimates of nucleated cell counts were drawn from the amplification of reference gene primers. Here immunoSEQ multiplex PCR was the method, and the copy in TCRdb shows in-frame clones only, minus some. V and J calls and clone size are given by that table; D and trimming were obtained from the DNA. The repertoire includes a few hundred thousand clones, 85% to 90% of them detected once, and about 4.5% sits in the top ten.

The receptor's source is a man aged 50 or older with acute or convalescent COVID-19. The gene calls are TRBV10-1 and TRBJ2-1; TRBD1 matches 7 bases. Sequencing used peripheral blood. The CDR3 loop is CASSSDRLNEQFF. CDR3 DNA: TGCGCCAGCAGTTCGGACAGGCTTAATGAGCAGTTCTTC.